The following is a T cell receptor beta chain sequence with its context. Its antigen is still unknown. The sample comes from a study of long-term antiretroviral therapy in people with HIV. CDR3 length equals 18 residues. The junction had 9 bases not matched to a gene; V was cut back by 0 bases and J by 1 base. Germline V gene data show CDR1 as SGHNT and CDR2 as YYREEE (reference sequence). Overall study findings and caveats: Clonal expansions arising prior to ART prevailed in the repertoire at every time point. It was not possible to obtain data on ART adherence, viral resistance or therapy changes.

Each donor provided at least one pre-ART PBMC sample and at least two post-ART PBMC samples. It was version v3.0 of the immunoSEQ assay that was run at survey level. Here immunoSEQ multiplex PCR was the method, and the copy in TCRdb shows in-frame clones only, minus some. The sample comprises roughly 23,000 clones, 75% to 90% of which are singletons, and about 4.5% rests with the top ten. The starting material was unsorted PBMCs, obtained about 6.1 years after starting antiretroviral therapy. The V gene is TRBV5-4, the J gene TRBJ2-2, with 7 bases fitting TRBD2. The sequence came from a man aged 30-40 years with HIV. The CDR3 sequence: CASSLGHRAGLNTGELFF. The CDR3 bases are TGTGCCAGCAGCTTGGGCCATCGAGCGGGGTTGAACACCGGGGAGCTGTTTTTT.